This T cell receptor beta chain was identified in a study of T cells in localized non-small cell lung cancer. Points from the study as a whole: Longer overall survival accompanied higher blood T cell density.

Sequencing was performed with immunoSEQ multiplex PCR; in TCRdb, only in-frame clones are kept and a portion is missing. The sample contains some 53,000 clones, more than 80% of which appear only once. Of note for this clone: Its antigen is not known.

This CDR3 spans 14 amino acids. Unmatched junction bases numbered 2, after V lost 5 bases and J lost 6 bases. Germline V gene lookup returns CDR1 SGHVS and CDR2 FQNEAQ. This sequence joins TRBV7-8 and TRBJ2-7, with 15 positions matching TRBD2. The sample in question was peripheral blood, obtained before any cancer treatment. The sequence came from a male donor at least 60 years old with stage III squamous cell lung carcinoma. The CDR3 DNA follows: TGTGCCAGCAGCCTGGGACTAGCGGGAGGCGAGCAGTACTTC. This sequence encodes CASSLGLAGGEQYF.